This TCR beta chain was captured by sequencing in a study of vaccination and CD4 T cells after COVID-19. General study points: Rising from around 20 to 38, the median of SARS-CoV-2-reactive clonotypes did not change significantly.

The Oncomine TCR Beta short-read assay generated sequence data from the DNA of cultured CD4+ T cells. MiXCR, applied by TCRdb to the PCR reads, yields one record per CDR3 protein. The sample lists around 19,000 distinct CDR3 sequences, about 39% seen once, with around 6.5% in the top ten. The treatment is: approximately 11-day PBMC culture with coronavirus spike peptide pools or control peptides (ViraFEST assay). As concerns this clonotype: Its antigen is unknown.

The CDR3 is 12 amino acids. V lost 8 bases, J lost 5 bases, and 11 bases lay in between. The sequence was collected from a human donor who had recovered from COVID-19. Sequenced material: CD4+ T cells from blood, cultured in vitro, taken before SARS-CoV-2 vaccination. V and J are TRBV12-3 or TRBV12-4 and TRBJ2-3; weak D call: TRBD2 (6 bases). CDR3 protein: CASGGMRDTQYF. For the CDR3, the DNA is TGTGCCAGCGGGGGGATGCGAGATACGCAGTATTTT.